The sequence of this T cell receptor (beta chain) was determined in a study of cytomegalovirus exposure and HLA in healthy donors listed by TCRdb under 2017. Broadly, across the study: An earlier analysis of approximately 640 of the donors reported more than 250 Gb of sequence data and roughly 110 million unique TCR beta sequences from about 180 million T cells. An early release that covered several hundred HLA-typed donors contained approximately 300 gigabases of sequencing data and some 87 million unique TCR sequences. Of the 350 to 450 genotyped donors, approximately 83% fell in the genetic ancestry cluster associated with self-reported Caucasian donors. The study was designed to test whether signatures of past pathogen exposure could be identified by cataloging public T cell receptors. The study used immunosequencing to profile the T cell repertoires of several hundred subjects and linked those repertoires to cytomegalovirus serostatus. A separate validation cohort of roughly 120 different subjects was used in addition to the 666-subject first cohort. The study combined high-throughput TCR immunosequencing, statistical association of individual TCRs with disease status, and machine learning to predict cytomegalovirus infection status. A later analysis re-examined previously published TCR beta repertoires from more than 600 donors and added high-resolution HLA genotyping to investigate patterns of TCR occurrence. In the later analysis, no new phenotypic data were used to find candidate immune exposures; instead, reliance was placed on TCR beta sequences and their occurrence across donors. In an earlier analysis of 587 of the donors, high-throughput TCR beta sequencing was used to judge whether each TCR beta V gene segment behaved as functional or pseudogenic. Alongside the repertoire data, information on donor age, sex, ethnicity and CMV serostatus was compiled. Genome-wide SNP genotypes for about 65% of the roughly 670 donors were used in a later genetic analysis, which treated that subset as a discovery cohort. Every discovery cohort repertoire had been produced on one sequencing platform. Both class I and class II loci were covered by HLA typing, at four-digit resolution. The number of typed donors differed by locus: 629-630 for A, B, C, DRB1 and DQB1; 522 for DQA1; around 610 for DPA1; and around 470 for DPB1. About 5 DR-DQ haplotypes were handled as single units for association and clustering, since linkage in the cohort was strong. Among 300 to 450 genotyped donors of the cohort, an average of approximately 250,000 unique TCR beta nucleotide sequences were sequenced per donor, around 20% of them non-productive. The research as a whole found: The cohort was sequenced for TCR beta chains only, and without alpha or paired-chain data the features that could be detected were limited. Broadly in line with IMGT annotations, most TCR beta V segments showed up in productive rearrangements about 87% or about 30% of the time in an earlier analysis of approximately 640 of the donors. Most TCR sequences were seen in very few donors, while some public TCRs were found in many individuals. A later genetic analysis associated a missense DCLRE1C variant with V-gene and J-gene trimming of TCR beta chains, and an independent cohort replicated the association. Roughly uniform sequencing depth across donors was assumed in presence/absence analyses, although this assumption may not hold. Strong co-occurrence of HLA alleles, especially DR and DQ, made assigning TCR associations to individual alleles difficult. Because HLA typing was unavailable for some donors at each locus, only the typed subset was used in association tests. A later analysis found that TCR association rates varied across HLA loci, with DRB1 alleles showing the most associated TCRs and HLA-C alleles the fewest. A later genetic analysis reported fewer N-insertions in productive TCRs among donors in an Asian-associated ancestry cluster than the roughly 720-donor mean. A cluster of highly shared sequence variants was judged likely to be a technical artifact of the sequencing pipeline. The authors suggested that the approach could potentially be generalized to other disease states and immunological phenotypes. Because counts were too low, around 17 rarely observed V segments, including chromosome 9 orphons, were left out of the earlier analysis of several hundred of the donors. Several of the top co-occurrence clusters appeared to be linked to parvovirus B19, influenza, CMV and Epstein-Barr virus, according to a later analysis. A few of the identified cytomegalovirus-associated TCR beta chains were confirmed in vitro to be specific for cytomegalovirus antigens. In a later analysis, HLA-associated TCR beta chains showed more clonal expansion and lower generation probabilities than non-associated chains that were equally common. Linkage disequilibrium might explain the correlated functional status among segregating V segments, but an unknown experimental factor could not be ruled out. CMV serostatus was the only immune exposure information available for the cohort. A further reported finding was that TCR beta sequences accurately predicted the HLA-A and HLA-B alleles for most subjects in the first cohort. The classifier was reported to diagnose cytomegalovirus status with high specificity and sensitivity in both the original cohort and the validation cohort. The study listed 150 to 200 TCR beta chains as associated with cytomegalovirus. A later analysis associated some 17,000 TCR beta sequences with specific HLA alleles at a false discovery rate of 0.05. Some IMGT-functional V segments, including TRBV6-2 and TRBV6-3, could not be distinguished by the 87-base-pair reads and were therefore excluded. Most CMV-associated TCR beta chains appeared to be HLA-restricted in a later analysis, and the HLA associations seemed to be driven largely by CMV exposure.

Inclusive of the bounding cysteine and phenylalanine, the CDR3 is 15 residues long. Just CDR3 DNA is preserved here, 45 bases in frame from base 1. Germline trimming amounts to 2 bases on V and 7 bases on J, with 8 as the count of junction bases outside the gene matches. Taken from the germline V gene, the CDR1 and CDR2 loops are MDHEN and SYDVKM. The cohort consisted of 666 healthy bone marrow donors. All cohort members were sampled while nominally healthy, although unrecorded immune exposures were likely present. The donor was CMV seropositive and was included in the group of 289 seropositive cohort members. Every donor gave a peripheral blood sample, and the peripheral blood mononuclear cells from that sample were used for TCR beta sequencing. The Qiagen DNeasy Blood Extraction Kit was used to extract genomic DNA from the blood cell samples. As to this clone: Its antigen specificity is not known. No base-level quality is on record; no much larger clone is a single base apart.

Libraries were constructed by the immunoSEQ multiplex PCR assay. For the multiplex PCR, a mixture combining 60 forward primers for TCR Vbeta segments and 13 reverse primers for TCR Jbeta segments was used. The CDR3 region of rearranged TCR beta genes was amplified from genomic DNA with a multiplex PCR assay. The Illumina HiSeq System was used to sequence the amplified TCR beta libraries as 87-base-pair reads. Under the source paper's analysis protocol: A later analysis tallied 75 million to 95 million unique TCR beta chains across the 660 or so repertoires, and about 10 million of those chains were shared by two or more donors. A nearest-neighbor algorithm error-corrected the raw reads and collapsed the reads into unique sequences, merging closely related sequences to remove PCR and sequencing errors. CDR3 sequences were aligned to IMGT reference sequences to assign V, D and J gene segments. For a sequence to be retained, at least a six-nucleotide match to both a V gene segment and a J gene segment was required. A rearrangement counted as productive if the CDR3 had no stop codons and remained in frame with V and J, and every other rearrangement counted as non-productive. Following IMGT convention, CDR3 was defined as the stretch from the second conserved V-encoded cysteine up to the conserved J-encoded phenylalanine. Sequences without an unambiguous match to a single V gene segment were excluded from the earlier analysis of 587 of the donors. An earlier analysis of 550 to 650 of the donors classified V segments as functional when productive rearrangements were above 56.7% and as segregating when the standard deviation between donors was above 5%. To diagnose cytomegalovirus status from the catalog of TCR beta chain sequences, a statistical classification framework was built. A later analysis assigned V and J genes by comparing TCR nucleotide sequences with IMGT/GENE-DB human TR gene sequences. A later analysis assigned CDR3 sequences and most-parsimonious VDJ recombination scenarios with the TCRdist pipeline. A later analysis defined each TCR beta chain by its CDR3 amino acid sequence plus V-gene family, and excluded reads lacking a unique V-gene family. In a later analysis, around 600 highly shared, low-generation-probability nucleotide sequences were removed to address suspected cross-contamination and a sequencing artifact. A later analysis calculated a clonal expansion index for each public chain from normalized within-repertoire ranks of inferred template counts. A later analysis computed generation probabilities with a VDJ recombination model fitted to out-of-frame rearrangements, and checked the results against IGoR. In a later analysis, hypergeometric tests were used to score TCR-TCR, TCR-HLA and TCR-CMV co-occurrence, with a repertoire-size bias correction applied to TCR pairs. In a later analysis, false discovery rates were estimated by permuting HLA or CMV assignments 20 times. In a later analysis, co-occurring TCRs were grouped with DBSCAN, and TCRdist sequence similarity was added when clustering was performed within HLA-allele-positive subsets. For co-occurrence clustering, repertoires with fewer than 30,000 or more than 120,000 public chains were excluded, along with a handful of repertoires with anomalous nucleotide sharing. The table comes from immuneACCESS by way of TCRdb, which keeps in-frame sequences with V and J called. Part of the clones is missing from these tables; in studies checked, under half for an unresolved V gene and the rest for unknown reasons. Clonal size and the V and J genes are those of that table, whereas D and trimming came from the DNA. The sample has 150,000 or so clones on record, over 70% of them singletons. The top ten constitute about 1.5% of the sample.

The sequence derives from a man aged 50 to 60 in good health and CMV-seropositive. The chain uses TRBV28 and TRBJ2-1; TRBD2 aligns with 7 central bases. Sequences were obtained from PBMCs. The CDR3 protein sequence reads: CASSLPGRSRNEQFF. The DNA sequence follows: TGTGCCAGCAGTTTACCCGGGAGGTCGAGAAATGAGCAGTTCTTC.